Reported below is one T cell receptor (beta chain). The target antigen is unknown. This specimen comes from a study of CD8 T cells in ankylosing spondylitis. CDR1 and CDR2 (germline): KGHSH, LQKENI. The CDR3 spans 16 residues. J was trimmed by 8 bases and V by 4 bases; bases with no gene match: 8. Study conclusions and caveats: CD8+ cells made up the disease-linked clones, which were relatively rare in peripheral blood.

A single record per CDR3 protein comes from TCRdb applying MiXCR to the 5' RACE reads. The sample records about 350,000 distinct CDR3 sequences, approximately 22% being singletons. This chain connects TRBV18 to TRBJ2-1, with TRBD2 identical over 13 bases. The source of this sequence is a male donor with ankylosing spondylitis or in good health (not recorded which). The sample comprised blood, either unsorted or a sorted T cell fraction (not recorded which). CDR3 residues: CASSLSTSGGAHEQFF. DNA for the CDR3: TGTGCCAGCTCACTCTCAACTAGCGGGGGGGCTCATGAGCAGTTCTTC.